Each of the 10 T cell receptor beta chains below was sequenced from the same sample in a study of cytomegalovirus exposure and HLA in healthy donors. This PCR relied on a set of 60 Vbeta primers and 13 Jbeta primers. The method was immunoSEQ multiplex PCR; TCRdb's version includes in-frame clones alone and lacks a portion of them. The sample has over 100,000 clones, 60% to 80% seen once. Sequencing was done on a sample of PBMCs. The receptors shown here come from a male donor in good health and CMV-seronegative.

The CDR3 DNA reads TGTGCCATCAGTGGAAGGACATCCTATGGCTACACCTTC. Translating gives CAISGRTSYGYTF. The rearrangement joins TRBV10-3 to TRBJ1-2; a weak D match, TRBD1 (5 bases). Trimming shortened V by 4 bases and J by 4 bases, and 10 bases separated the two germline ends. This CDR3 has 13 amino acids. Germline assignment: CDR1 ENHRY and CDR2 SYGVKD.

The V gene is TRBV11-2, the J gene TRBJ2-7; tentative D call: TRBD1 (6 bases). CDR1 is SGHAT and CDR2 is FQNNGV in the germline V gene. V gave up 4 bases and J gave up 3 bases, with 13 bases separating them. The length of the CDR3 is 14 residues. For the CDR3, the DNA is TGTGCCAGCAGCTGGGGGACATTGGGCTACGAGCAGTACTTC. This codes for CASSWGTLGYEQYF.

This clone was detected only a few times. The chain uses TRBV29-1 and TRBJ2-3; 9 bases fit TRBD2. V lost 6 bases to trimming and J lost 5 bases; unmatched junction nucleotides: 9. CDR1 is SQVTM and CDR2 is ANQGSEA in the germline V gene. The CDR3 length is 14 residues. DNA of the CDR3: TGCAGCGTGGCCGGGACTAGCAACCGAGATACGCAGTATTTT. Protein product: CSVAGTSNRDTQYF.

The chain has TRBV5-6 and TRBJ1-2; 7 nucleotides align to TRBD1. This CDR3 has 16 amino acids. Germline CDR1 is SGHDT and CDR2 is YYEEEE. With 5 bases clipped from V and 1 base from J, the junction kept 11 bases outside the gene matches. This CDR3 reads CASSFGTGVGNYGYTF. CDR3 in DNA: TGTGCCAGCAGTTTTGGTACAGGGGTAGGTAACTATGGCTACACCTTC.

The gene calls are TRBV7-9 and TRBJ1-1, with 8 nucleotides matching TRBD1. The CDR3 contains 15 residues. Germline loops: CDR1 SEHNR, CDR2 FQNEAQ (reference sequence). The V and J ends lost 6 bases and 8 bases, in that order; junction bases with no gene match: 14. The CDR3 reads CASSYMTLTGAEAFF. In DNA form, the CDR3 reads TGTGCCAGCAGTTATATGACTCTGACAGGGGCAGAAGCTTTCTTT. The full variable domain, rest sourced from reference TRBV7-9 and TRBJ1-1, is DTGVSQNPRHKITKRGQNVTFRCDPISEHNRLYWYRQTLGQGPEFLTYFQNEAQLEKSRLLSDRFSAERPKGSFSTLEIQRTEQGDSAMYLCASSYMTLTGAEAFFGQGTRLTVV.

This chain links TRBV11-2 with TRBJ2-7; 7 positions match TRBD2. Per germline, CDR1 SGHAT and CDR2 FQNNGV. V lost 0 bases, J lost 0 bases, and 2 bases stayed unmatched. The CDR3 runs to 15 residues. Here the CDR3 reads CASSLELAASYEQYF. The CDR3 nucleotides are TGTGCCAGCAGCTTAGAGCTAGCGGCCTCCTACGAGCAGTACTTC.

This sequence joins TRBV11-2 and TRBJ2-2; maybe TRBD2 (5 bases). Per germline, CDR1 SGHAT and CDR2 FQNNGV. This CDR3 region has 15 residues. With 0 bases removed from V and 6 bases from J, the gap between germline ends came to 11 bases. The CDR3 is CASSLDPGVAGELFF. CDR3 coding DNA: TGTGCCAGCAGCTTAGATCCCGGGGTAGCCGGGGAGCTGTTTTTT.

In its sample, this clone was seen a few times. The chain employs TRBV9 and TRBJ1-6; TRBD1 might be the D (5 bases). Trimming removed 0 bases from V and 3 bases from J, with 7 bases in between. CDR3 size: 15 residues. Germline CDR1 and CDR2: SGDLS and YYNGEE. DNA of the CDR3: TGTGCCAGCAGCGTAGAAGGGGTCTATAATTCACCCCTCCACTTT. Protein: CASSVEGVYNSPLHF.

The chain has TRBV2 and TRBJ2-7, with D tentatively TRBD2 (6 bases). With 0 bases removed from V and 7 bases from J, the gap between germline ends came to 13 bases. Germline V gene sequence: CDR1 SNHLY, CDR2 FYNNEI. CDR3 length: 14 amino acids. The CDR3 DNA reads TGTGCCAGCAGTGAAGCTGGGCGGGCGGGGGAGCAGTACTTC. This sequence encodes CASSEAGRAGEQYF.

This chain joins TRBV30 and TRBJ1-6; D not certain. Deletions cut 6 bases from V and 3 bases from J, with 12 bases between. Germline CDR1 is GTSNPN and CDR2 is SVGIG (reference sequence). The CDR3 consists of 14 residues. In DNA form, the CDR3 reads TGTGCCTGCAAAGCCGCGGTCTATAATTCACCCCTCCACTTT. Translating gives CACKAAVYNSPLHF. Together with reference TRBV30 and TRBJ1-6, the CDR3 gives the full variable domain: SQTIHQWPATLVQPVGSPLSLECTVEGTSNPNLYWYRQAAGRGLQLLFYSVGIGQISSEVPQNLSASRPQDRQFILSSKKLLLSDSGFYLCACKAAVYNSPLHFGNGTRLTVT.